This T cell receptor (beta chain) was retrieved from a study of cytomegalovirus exposure and HLA in healthy donors. PCR used 60 Vbeta primers and 13 Jbeta primers. Generated by immunoSEQ multiplex PCR, the TCRdb table keeps only in-frame clones and is missing some. The sample includes some 170,000 clones, about two thirds seen only once; the top ten take 2% to 2.5%. CDR1 GTSNPN and CDR2 SVGIG come from the germline V gene (reference sequence). V gave up 0 bases and J gave up 5 bases, with 18 bases separating them. CDR3 size: 16 residues. The source is a human donor in good health. The chain combines TRBV30 with TRBJ2-3, with TRBD2 as a possible D gene (7 bases). What was sequenced was PBMCs. The CDR3 loop reads CAWSVLLGGAGDTQYF. For the CDR3, the DNA is TGTGCCTGGAGTGTGCTTCTAGGGGGGGCCGGAGATACGCAGTATTTT.